The TCR beta chain described here comes from a study of early T cells in non-severe SARS-CoV-2 infection. The CDR3 is made up of 17 amino acids. Losses at the gene ends were 0 bases for V and 4 bases for J; bases not matched to a gene: 4. Germline CDR1 MNHEY, CDR2 SVGAGI. Separate cDNA molecules each had unique molecular identifiers attached to them. MiXCR, run by TCRdb on the 5' RACE reads, gives a single entry per CDR3 protein. The data show over 85,000 distinct CDR3 sequences, 10% to 15% seen once. This clonotype has ten or more counts. The source is an adult who was a healthcare worker with PCR-confirmed SARS-CoV-2 infection or an uninfected control (not recorded which). The sequenced sample was whole blood, obtained at baseline. The chain has TRBV6-5 and TRBJ2-7, with 15 bases lining up with TRBD2. The CDR3 protein is CASSYSGLAGGPYEQYF. The CDR3 DNA reads TGTGCCAGCAGTTACTCCGGACTAGCGGGAGGGCCATACGAGCAGTACTTC.